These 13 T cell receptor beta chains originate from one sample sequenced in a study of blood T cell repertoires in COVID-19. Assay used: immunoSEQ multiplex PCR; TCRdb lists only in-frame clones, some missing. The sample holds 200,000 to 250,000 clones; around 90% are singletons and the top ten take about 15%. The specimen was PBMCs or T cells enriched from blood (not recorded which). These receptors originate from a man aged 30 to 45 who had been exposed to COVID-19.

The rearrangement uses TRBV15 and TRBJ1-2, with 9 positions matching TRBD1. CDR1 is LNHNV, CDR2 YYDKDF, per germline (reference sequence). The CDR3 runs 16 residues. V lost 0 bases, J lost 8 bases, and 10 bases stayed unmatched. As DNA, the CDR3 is TGTGCCACCAGCAGAGATATCCTGACAGGGGGTGGCGGCTACACCTTC. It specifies CATSRDILTGGGGYTF.

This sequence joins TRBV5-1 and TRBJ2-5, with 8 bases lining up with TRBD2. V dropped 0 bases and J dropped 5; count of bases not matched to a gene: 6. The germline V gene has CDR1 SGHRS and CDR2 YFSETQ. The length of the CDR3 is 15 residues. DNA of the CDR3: TGCGCCAGCAGCTTGGGAGACGGGGGGGAGGAGACCCAGTACTTC. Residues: CASSLGDGGEETQYF.

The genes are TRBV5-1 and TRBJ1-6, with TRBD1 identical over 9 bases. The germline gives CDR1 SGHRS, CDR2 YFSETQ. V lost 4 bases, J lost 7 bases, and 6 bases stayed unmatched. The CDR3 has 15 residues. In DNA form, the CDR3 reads TGCGCCAGCAGCCAGATGGGACAGGGAAATTCACCCCTCCACTTT. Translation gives CASSQMGQGNSPLHF.

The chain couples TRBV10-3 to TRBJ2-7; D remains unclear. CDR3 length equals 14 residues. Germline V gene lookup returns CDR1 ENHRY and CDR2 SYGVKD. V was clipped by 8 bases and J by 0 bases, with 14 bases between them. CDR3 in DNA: TGTGCCATCGGTTCAGGTTTGAACTCCTACGAGCAGTACTTC. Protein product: CAIGSGLNSYEQYF.

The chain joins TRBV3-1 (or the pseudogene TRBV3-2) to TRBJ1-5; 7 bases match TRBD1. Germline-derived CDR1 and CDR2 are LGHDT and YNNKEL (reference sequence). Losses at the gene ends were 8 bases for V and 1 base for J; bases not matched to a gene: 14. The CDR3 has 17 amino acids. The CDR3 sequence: CASPNRRGRVSNQPQHF. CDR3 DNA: TGTGCCAGCCCGAACAGGAGGGGGCGAGTAAGCAATCAGCCCCAGCATTTT.

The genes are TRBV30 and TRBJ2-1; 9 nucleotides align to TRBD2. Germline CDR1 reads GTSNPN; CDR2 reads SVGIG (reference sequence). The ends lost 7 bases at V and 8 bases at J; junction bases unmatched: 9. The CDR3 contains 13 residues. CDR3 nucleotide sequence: TGTGCCTCGGTCGCGGGGGGGCCGTATGAGCAGTTCTTC. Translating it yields CASVAGGPYEQFF.

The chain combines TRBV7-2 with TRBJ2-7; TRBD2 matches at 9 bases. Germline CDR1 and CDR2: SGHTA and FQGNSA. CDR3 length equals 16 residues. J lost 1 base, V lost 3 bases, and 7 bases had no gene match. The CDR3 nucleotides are TGTGCCAGCAGCTTGTCTAGCGGGGCCCTATCCTACGAGCAGTACTTC. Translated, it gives CASSLSSGALSYEQYF.

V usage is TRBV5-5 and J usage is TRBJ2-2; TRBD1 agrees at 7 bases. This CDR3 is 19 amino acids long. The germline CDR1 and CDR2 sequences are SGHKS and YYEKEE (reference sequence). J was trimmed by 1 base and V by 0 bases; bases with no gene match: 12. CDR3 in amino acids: CASSLGPQTGSRNTGELFF. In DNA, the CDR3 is TGTGCCAGCAGCTTGGGCCCCCAGACAGGGAGTAGGAACACCGGGGAGCTGTTTTTT.

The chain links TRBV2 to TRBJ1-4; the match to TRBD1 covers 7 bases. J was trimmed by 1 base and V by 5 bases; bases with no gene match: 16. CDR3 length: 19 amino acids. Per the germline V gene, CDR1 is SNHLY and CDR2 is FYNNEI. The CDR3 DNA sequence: TGTGCCAGCAGTATTCCCGGGACAGAGGACAACGGAACTAATGAAAAACTGTTTTTT. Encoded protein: CASSIPGTEDNGTNEKLFF.

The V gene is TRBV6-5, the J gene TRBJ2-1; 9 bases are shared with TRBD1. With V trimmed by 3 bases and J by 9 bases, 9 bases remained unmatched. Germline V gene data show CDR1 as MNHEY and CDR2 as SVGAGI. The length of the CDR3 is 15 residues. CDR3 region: CASSYETGGQAEQFF. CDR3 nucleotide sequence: TGTGCCAGCAGTTATGAGACAGGGGGTCAGGCTGAGCAGTTCTTC.

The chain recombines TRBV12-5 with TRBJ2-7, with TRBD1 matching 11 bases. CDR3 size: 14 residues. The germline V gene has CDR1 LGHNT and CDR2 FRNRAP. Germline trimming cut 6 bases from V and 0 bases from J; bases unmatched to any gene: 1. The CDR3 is CASGGTGGSYEQYF. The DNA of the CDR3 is TGTGCTAGTGGGGGGACAGGGGGCTCCTACGAGCAGTACTTC.

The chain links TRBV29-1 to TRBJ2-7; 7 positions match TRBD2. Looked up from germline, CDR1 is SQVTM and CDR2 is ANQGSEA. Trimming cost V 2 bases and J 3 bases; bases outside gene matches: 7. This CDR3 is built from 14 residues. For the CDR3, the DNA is TGCAGCGTTGAATTGGCTAGCGGAAACTACGAGCAGTACTTC. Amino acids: CSVELASGNYEQYF.

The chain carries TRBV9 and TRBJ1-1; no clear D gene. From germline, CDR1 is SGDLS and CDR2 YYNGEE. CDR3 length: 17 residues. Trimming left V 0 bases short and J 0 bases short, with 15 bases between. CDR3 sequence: CASSVDPLGSLNTEAFF. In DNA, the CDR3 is TGTGCCAGCAGCGTAGACCCCTTGGGCAGCTTGAACACTGAAGCTTTCTTT.